The next 13 T cell receptor beta chains were all read from a single sample in a study of cytomegalovirus exposure and HLA in healthy donors. The study ran its PCR with 60 Vbeta and 13 Jbeta primers. Produced via immunoSEQ multiplex PCR; TCRdb's table is partial and in-frame only. The data contain approximately 110,000 clones, about 73% of them singletons. The sample consisted of PBMCs. These TCRs come from a woman between 50 and 59 years old in good health and CMV-seropositive.

This chain uses TRBV7-9 with TRBJ2-5; 7 bases line up with TRBD2. V shed 3 bases and J 1 base; nucleotides not matched to a gene: 5. The CDR3 runs to 15 residues. The germline gives CDR1 SEHNR, CDR2 FQNEAQ (reference sequence). In DNA form, the CDR3 reads TGTGCCAGCAGCTTCACGCGGGGGTCCCAAGAGACCCAGTACTTC. It yields the protein CASSFTRGSQETQYF.

Concerning this clone itself: The junction departs from germline at one end; a sequencing error may be responsible. The chain is built from TRBV7-9 and TRBJ1-6; D perhaps matches TRBD1 (5 bases). The CDR3 is 13 residues long. Germline CDR1 is SEHNR and CDR2 is FQNEAQ (reference sequence). CDR3 protein: CSSSWAGNSPLHF. In DNA form, the CDR3 reads TGTTCCAGCAGCTGGGCAGGGAACTCACCCCTCCACTTT.

DNA for the CDR3: TGTGCCAGCAGCTTAAGGCGGGGCCAAGAGACCCAGTACTTC. Translating it yields CASSLRRGQETQYF. The chain joins TRBV13 to TRBJ2-5; a possible D gene is TRBD2 (6 bases). Between the trimmed V and J ends, which lost 2 bases and 1 base, there was a span of 8 bases. CDR3 length: 14 residues. Germline V CDR1 and CDR2: PRHDT, FYEKMQ (reference sequence). The full variable domain, completed using reference TRBV13 and TRBJ2-5, is AAGVIQSPRHLIKEKRETATLKCYPIPRHDTVYWYQQGPGQDPQFLISFYEKMQSDKGSIPDRFSAQQFSDYHSELNMSSLELGDSALYFCASSLRRGQETQYFGPGTRLLVL.

The V gene is TRBV6-6, the J gene TRBJ1-3; no firm D call. Germline loops: CDR1 MNHNY, CDR2 SVGAGI (reference sequence). V was cut by 4 bases and J by 3 bases, with 10 bases left in between. The CDR3 extends over 14 amino acids. The CDR3 DNA follows: TGTGCCAGCAGTTTATTTGGTAGTGGAAACACCATATATTTT. It yields the protein CASSLFGSGNTIYF.

This clone showed up just once. V gene TRBV4-3 combines with J gene TRBJ2-1; 10 positions match TRBD2. V gave up 3 bases and J gave up 0 bases; unmatched junction bases: 5. Germline-derived CDR1 and CDR2 are LGHNA and YSLEER. The CDR3 length is 17 residues. This chain's CDR3 is CASSHGPSGGSYNEQFF. CDR3 bases: TGCGCCAGCAGCCACGGGCCTAGCGGGGGCTCCTACAATGAGCAGTTCTTC.

The rearrangement uses TRBV2 and TRBJ1-1; 7 positions agree with TRBD1. Per the germline V gene, CDR1 is SNHLY and CDR2 is FYNNEI. V was clipped by 5 bases and J by 0 bases; unmatched bases: 6. CDR3 length equals 15 residues. As DNA, the CDR3 is TGTGCCAGCAGTAGACAGGGCTCCATGAACACTGAAGCTTTCTTT. This sequence encodes CASSRQGSMNTEAFF.

This clone occurred a few times. The chain carries TRBV18 and TRBJ1-4; 8 nucleotides line up with TRBD1. The trim removed 3 bases at V and 8 bases at J, leaving 11 bases unmatched. The CDR3 consists of 16 residues. CDR1 and CDR2 (germline): KGHSH, LQKENI. The CDR3 DNA is TGTGCCAGCTCACCGCGTTCCGGGACAGGAAGGGAAAAACTGTTTTTT. This gives the protein CASSPRSGTGREKLFF.

V usage is TRBV7-8 and J usage is TRBJ1-2; 7 bases match TRBD1. The V gene end was trimmed by 1 base and the J gene end by 7 bases; junction bases not matched to a gene: 6. The germline gives CDR1 SGHVS, CDR2 FQNEAQ. This CDR3 is 14 amino acids long. CDR3 region: CASSLGTGVVGYTF. CDR3 coding DNA: TGTGCCAGCAGCTTAGGTACAGGGGTGGTTGGCTACACCTTC. The variable domain in full, with the rest retrieved from reference TRBV7-8 and TRBJ1-2, is GAGVSQSPRYKVAKRGQDVALRCDPISGHVSLFWYQQALGQGPEFLTYFQNEAQLDKSGLPSDRFFAERPEGSVSTLKIQRTQQEDSAVYLCASSLGTGVVGYTFGSGTRLTVV.

This clone was found a few times. The genes are TRBV7-8 and TRBJ2-7; 9 bases are shared with TRBD1. The germline V gene encodes CDR1 SGHVS and CDR2 FQNEAQ. The CDR3 runs to 18 residues. The V and J ends lost 1 base and 2 bases, in that order; junction bases with no gene match: 12. In DNA, the CDR3 is TGTGCCAGCAGCTTAGATCGCTGGGACAGGGAGTATGCCTACGAGCAGTACTTC. Residues: CASSLDRWDREYAYEQYF.

This chain joins TRBV18 and TRBJ2-7, with D possibly being TRBD1 (6 bases). This CDR3 has 13 amino acids. V lost 2 bases and J lost 2, with 7 bases in between. Germline assignment: CDR1 KGHSH and CDR2 LQKENI. The CDR3 reads CASSPTGPYEQYF. The CDR3 DNA is TGTGCCAGCTCACCAACAGGGCCCTACGAGCAGTACTTC.

The J gene is TRBJ2-7, the V gene TRBV7-2; TRBD1 aligns across 8 bases. V trimming: 2 bases; J trimming: 7 bases; junction bases outside the gene matches: 10. CDR3 size: 15 residues. Germline V gene sequence: CDR1 SGHTA, CDR2 FQGNSA. The CDR3 region is CASSLSRTGQGEQYF. The CDR3 region has the DNA TGTGCCAGCAGCTTATCTAGGACAGGGCAGGGAGAGCAGTACTTC.

The chain couples TRBV7-2 to TRBJ2-3, with 8 positions matching TRBD2. CDR1 and CDR2 from the germline V gene are SGHTA and FQGNSA. Trimming cost V 7 bases and J 4 bases; bases outside gene matches: 10. This CDR3 has 15 amino acids. The CDR3 loop reads CASKIRGGRADTQYF. As DNA, the CDR3 is TGTGCCAGCAAAATCCGCGGGGGGAGGGCAGATACGCAGTATTTT.

The rearrangement links TRBV19 to TRBJ2-7; 7 bases align to TRBD1. The length of the CDR3 is 15 residues. Trimming took 6 bases from V and 0 from J; bases not matched to a gene: 8. CDR1 and CDR2 (germline): LNHDA, SQIVND (reference sequence). The CDR3 reads CASSWDSSSSYEQYF. For the CDR3, the DNA is TGTGCCAGTAGCTGGGACAGCTCGAGCTCCTACGAGCAGTACTTC.